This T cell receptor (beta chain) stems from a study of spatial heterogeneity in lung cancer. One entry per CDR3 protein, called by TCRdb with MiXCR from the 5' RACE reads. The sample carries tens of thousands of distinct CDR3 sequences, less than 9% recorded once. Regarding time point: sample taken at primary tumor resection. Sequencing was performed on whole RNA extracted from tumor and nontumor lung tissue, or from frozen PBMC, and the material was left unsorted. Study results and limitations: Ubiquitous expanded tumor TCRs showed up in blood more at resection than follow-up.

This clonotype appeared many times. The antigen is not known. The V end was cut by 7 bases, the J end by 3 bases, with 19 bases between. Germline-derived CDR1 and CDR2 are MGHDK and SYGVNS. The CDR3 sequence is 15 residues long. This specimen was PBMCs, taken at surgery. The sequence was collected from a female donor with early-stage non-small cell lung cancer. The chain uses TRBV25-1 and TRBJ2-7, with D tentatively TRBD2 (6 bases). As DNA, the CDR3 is TGTGCCAGCATGTCCCACGGGACTGGTGTCTACGAGCAGTACTTC. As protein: CASMSHGTGVYEQYF.